This TCR beta chain came from a study of preoperative IRX-2 immunotherapy in early breast cancer. The treatment is: preoperative locoregional IRX-2 cytokine immunotherapy. Samples came from a phase Ib trial of preoperative locoregional IRX-2 cytokine immunotherapy. Generated by immunoSEQ multiplex PCR, the TCRdb table keeps only in-frame clones and is missing some. The data contain around 88,000 clones, 70% to 90% of them seen just once; the ten biggest clones take up around 2.1%. The CDR3 has 11 residues. Trimming removed 7 bases at V and 7 bases at J, with 8 bases between. Germline V gene sequence: CDR1 LNHDA, CDR2 SQIVND (reference sequence).

Sequenced here: tumor tissue, sampled after IRX-2 immunotherapy. This chain uses TRBV19 with TRBJ2-1; TRBD2 might be the D (5 bases). This TCR came from a human donor with breast cancer. Here the CDR3 DNA reads TGTGCCAGTAAAGAGCGGAATGAGCAGTTCTTC. It yields the protein CASKERNEQFF.